Listed here are 24 T cell receptor beta chains from one sample, sequenced in a study of siplizumab effects on memory and regulatory T cells. Cocultured for about 6 days at 37°C were the mixed lymphocyte reaction cells. These receptors lack a known antigen. Sequenced by immunoSEQ multiplex PCR; TCRdb stores in-frame clones only, minus some. This table holds 12,000 or so clones, around 46% found once. What was sequenced was CFSE-low (dividing) CD8+ T cells sorted from an allogeneic mixed lymphocyte reaction. The receptor set was obtained from a human donor in good health; the cells came from an allogeneic mixed lymphocyte reaction. Some clones in this sample may be carry-over from other donors' samples.

The chain carries TRBV4-2 and TRBJ2-7; TRBD1 or TRBD2 may be the D gene (6 bases each). The V and J ends lost 3 bases and 1 base respectively, with 16 bases between them. Germline lookup yields CDR1 LGHNA and CDR2 YNFKEQ. CDR3 length: 16 amino acids. The CDR3 DNA is TGTGCCAGCAGCCAGGGGATTCGGGGGCGATCCTACGAGCAGTACTTC. Its protein product is CASSQGIRGRSYEQYF.

The CDR3 DNA sequence: TGTGCCAGCAGGGCACTAGCGGGGAGCACCGGGGAGCTGTTTTTT. The encoded protein is CASRALAGSTGELFF. This chain joins TRBV6-6 and TRBJ2-2, with TRBD2 identical over 10 bases. CDR3 length equals 15 residues. V trimming: 6 bases; J trimming: 4 bases; junction bases outside the gene matches: 5. Germline-derived CDR1 and CDR2 are MNHNY and SVGAGI (reference sequence).

The V and J genes are TRBV5-1 and TRBJ2-3; the match to TRBD2 covers 10 bases. V gave up 0 bases and J gave up 3 bases; unmatched junction bases: 4. Germline CDR1 is SGHRS and CDR2 is YFSETQ. This CDR3 is 16 amino acids long. CDR3 sequence: CASSLALAGVTDTQYF. As DNA, the CDR3 is TGCGCCAGCAGCTTGGCCCTAGCGGGGGTGACAGATACGCAGTATTTT.

This clone appeared many times. V and J are TRBV7-9 and TRBJ1-1; D unclear. Germline-derived CDR1 and CDR2 are SEHNR and FQNEAQ (reference sequence). This CDR3 has 11 residues. Trimming pared 5 bases from V and 5 bases from J, leaving 6 bases between. CDR3 amino acids: CASSLNTEAFF. The CDR3 coding sequence is TGTGCCAGCAGCCTTAATACTGAAGCTTTCTTT.

The chain uses TRBV27 and TRBJ2-7; 10 nucleotides line up with TRBD2. The CDR3 is 16 residues long. V lost 2 bases to trimming and J lost 7 bases; unmatched junction nucleotides: 11. Germline V gene lookup returns CDR1 MNHEY and CDR2 SMNVEV (reference sequence). The CDR3 sequence is CASSLRIIAGGREQYF. The CDR3 DNA reads as TGTGCCAGCAGTTTAAGGATTATAGCGGGAGGTAGGGAGCAGTACTTC.

The sample holds one count of this clone. The CDR3 is CASSLDEVMRGQPQHF. The CDR3 nucleotides read TGCGCCAGCAGCTTGGACGAGGTTATGAGAGGGCAGCCCCAGCATTTT. J is TRBJ1-5 and V is TRBV5-1; D unclear. Germline CDR1 and CDR2: SGHRS and YFSETQ. The length of the CDR3 is 16 residues. The ends were cut back, 0 bases at V and 7 bases at J, with 17 bases in the middle. Filled out from reference TRBV5-1 and TRBJ1-5, the complete variable domain reads KAGVTQTPRYLIKTRGQQVTLSCSPISGHRSVSWYQQTPGQGLQFLFEYFSETQRNKGNFPGRFSGRQFSNSRSEMNVSTLELGDSALYLCASSLDEVMRGQPQHFGDGTRLSIL.

This clone was seen more than once but under ten times. V is TRBV10-2 and J is TRBJ2-7; D ambiguous. The length of the CDR3 is 14 residues. The germline V gene encodes CDR1 WSHSY and CDR2 SAAADI. Between the trimmed V and J ends, which lost 2 bases and 1 base, there was a span of 9 bases. The CDR3 DNA follows: TGCGCCAGCAGTGAGACCCCGGGTTCCTACGAGCAGTACTTC. Encoded protein: CASSETPGSYEQYF.

This clone was seen a handful of times. The V call is TRBV27, the J call TRBJ2-7, with D perhaps given as TRBD1 or TRBD2 (5 bases each). The germline gives CDR1 MNHEY, CDR2 SMNVEV (reference sequence). V lost 5 bases, J lost 3 bases, and 11 bases lay in between. The CDR3 is made up of 13 amino acids. For the CDR3, the DNA is TGTGCCAGCAGTCCTCCGGGGCACTACGAGCAGTACTTC. Residues: CASSPPGHYEQYF.

The chain recombines TRBV19 with TRBJ2-2; D call uncertain. Trimming stripped 1 base from V and 3 bases from J, with 12 bases between. Germline loops: CDR1 LNHDA, CDR2 SQIVND (reference sequence). The CDR3 loop spans 16 amino acids. The chain's CDR3 is CASSIGASTHTGELFF. The CDR3 DNA reads TGTGCCAGTAGTATAGGGGCTAGTACCCACACCGGGGAGCTGTTTTTT.

The rearrangement links TRBV6-6 to TRBJ1-5; tentative D call: TRBD1 (5 bases). V lost 2 bases and J lost 5, with 13 bases in between. The germline gives CDR1 MNHNY, CDR2 SVGAGI (reference sequence). The CDR3 spans 15 residues. The CDR3 DNA reads TGTGCCAGCAGTTACGCCAGGGAGATGTATCAGCCCCAGCATTTT. It translates to CASSYAREMYQPQHF.

Many counts were recorded for this clone. The rearrangement links TRBV6-5 to TRBJ1-5, with D maybe TRBD1 (6 bases). This CDR3 has 14 residues. V was shortened by 2 bases and J by 10 bases, with 15 bases between the two germline ends. Germline V gene sequence: CDR1 MNHEY, CDR2 SVGAGI. The CDR3 coding sequence is TGTGCCAGCAGTTACCAAACGGGGGGGCGACCCCAGCATTTT. Protein sequence: CASSYQTGGRPQHF.

V usage is TRBV5-5 and J usage is TRBJ2-1; perhaps D is TRBD1 or TRBD2 (5 bases each). The CDR3 consists of 16 residues. V was shortened by 0 bases and J by 8 bases, with 18 bases between the two germline ends. Per germline, CDR1 SGHKS and CDR2 YYEKEE (reference sequence). Here the CDR3 DNA reads TGTGCCAGCAGCTTGGAGGGACCACATGACGCTGATGAGCAGTTCTTC. It is translated as CASSLEGPHDADEQFF.

This clone qualifies as medium-sized. The chain is built from TRBV5-1 and TRBJ1-2; 10 bases line up with TRBD1. Trimming removed 3 bases from V and 6 bases from J; junction bases left unmatched: 2. The germline V gene has CDR1 SGHRS and CDR2 YFSETQ. This CDR3 region has 13 residues. The CDR3 loop is CASSSTGGDGYTF. DNA of the CDR3: TGCGCCAGCAGCTCGACAGGGGGCGATGGCTACACCTTC.

This clone showed up just once. The rearrangement links TRBV29-1 to TRBJ2-7; 8 bases match TRBD1. After removal of 1 base from V and 1 base from J, the junction contained 9 bases not matched to a gene. Per germline, CDR1 SQVTM and CDR2 ANQGSEA. There are 16 residues in the CDR3. The CDR3 spells CSVEAVWTGSSYEQYF. CDR3 DNA sequence: TGCAGCGTTGAAGCTGTCTGGACAGGGAGTTCCTACGAGCAGTACTTC.

This clone occurred many times. This chain joins TRBV7-3 and TRBJ2-3, with D unresolved. V shed 3 bases and J shed 2 bases, with 15 bases lying between them. The CDR3 covers 16 residues. Germline CDR1 and CDR2: SGHTA and FQGTGA. CDR3 amino acids: CASSFIGEESTDTQYF. The CDR3 bases are TGTGCCAGCAGCTTTATAGGCGAAGAGTCCACAGATACGCAGTATTTT.

In its sample, this clone was seen a few times. The genes are TRBV7-2 and TRBJ1-4, with D uncertain. V lost 1 base to trimming and J lost 0 bases, with 9 bases between them. Germline V gives CDR1 SGHTA, CDR2 FQGNSA. There are 16 residues in the CDR3. The CDR3 DNA reads TGTGCCAGCAGCTTAGAGAATCTCGCAACTAATGAAAAACTGTTTTTT. This codes for CASSLENLATNEKLFF.

The chain joins TRBV9 to TRBJ2-3; tentatively, D is TRBD2 (5 bases). CDR3 length equals 13 residues. From germline, CDR1 is SGDLS and CDR2 YYNGEE. Trimming stripped 4 bases from V and 6 bases from J, with 12 bases between. The CDR3 DNA reads TGTGCCAGCAGCTGGGCGGGCCGGGATACGCAGTATTTT. Its protein product is CASSWAGRDTQYF. The full variable domain, its missing parts supplied by reference TRBV9 and TRBJ2-3, is DSGVTQTPKHLITATGQRVTLRCSPRSGDLSVYWYQQSLDQGLQFLIQYYNGEERAKGNILERFSAQQFPDLHSELNLSSLELGDSALYFCASSWAGRDTQYFGPGTRLTVL.

V usage is TRBV2 and J usage is TRBJ1-1; D not certain. Germline values: CDR1 SNHLY, CDR2 FYNNEI. The CDR3 is 13 residues long. The germline V and J ends were trimmed by 3 bases and 1 base, with 6 bases remaining between them. The CDR3 spells CASSEVWNTEAFF. CDR3 bases: TGTGCCAGCAGTGAGGTCTGGAACACTGAAGCTTTCTTT.

The rearrangement links TRBV19 to TRBJ2-1; D gene uncertain. Germline assignment: CDR1 LNHDA and CDR2 SQIVND (reference sequence). The CDR3 has 14 amino acids. V lost 0 bases and J lost 15, with 18 bases in between. In DNA, the CDR3 is TGTGCCAGTAGTATAGACCACGGGTTACAATGGATGTTCTTC. It yields the protein CASSIDHGLQWMFF.

The rearrangement links TRBV7-3 to TRBJ2-1; 7 bases align to TRBD2. This CDR3 has 17 amino acids. J lost 9 bases, V lost 5 bases, and 19 bases had no gene match. Germline-derived CDR1 and CDR2 are SGHTA and FQGTGA. CDR3 sequence: CASSPSYGDETGGEQFF. DNA of the CDR3: TGTGCCAGCAGCCCGTCGTACGGGGACGAGACGGGGGGTGAGCAGTTCTTC.

The chain's CDR3 is CASSTGEETQYF. The CDR3 nucleotides are TGTGCCAGCAGCACGGGGGAAGAGACCCAGTACTTC. V usage is TRBV7-9 and J usage is TRBJ2-5; the D gene is possibly TRBD2 (6 bases). Deletions cut 5 bases from V and 3 bases from J, with 7 bases between. The germline V gene has CDR1 SEHNR and CDR2 FQNEAQ (reference sequence). CDR3 length equals 12 residues.

This rearrangement joins TRBV6-1 to TRBJ1-2, with D tentatively TRBD1 (5 bases). The CDR3 is made up of 15 amino acids. CDR1 is MNHNS, CDR2 SASEGT, per germline. The V end lost 3 bases, the J end lost 1 base, and 12 bases lay between the germline ends. CDR3 coding DNA: TGTGCCAGCAGTGAGGTGGCAGGGATTAACTATGGCTACACCTTC. Protein: CASSEVAGINYGYTF.

Here the CDR3 reads CASRQLRTLPYEQYF. CDR3 bases: TGTGCCAGCAGGCAACTACGGACGTTACCCTACGAGCAGTACTTC. V and J are TRBV5-3 and TRBJ2-7; no firm D call. TRBV5-3 is an open reading frame whose function is uncertain. The CDR3 sequence is 15 residues long. V was cut by 8 bases and J by 2 bases, with 20 bases left in between.

J is TRBJ1-5 and V is TRBV5-8, with D unclear. Germline lookup yields CDR1 SGHTS and CDR2 YDEGEE. This CDR3 has 16 amino acids. V dropped 4 bases and J dropped 3 bases, with 17 bases sitting between them. The DNA of the CDR3 is TGTGCCAGCAGCCTAGTGGGCGCCATGTCCAATCAGCCCCAGCATTTT. Its protein is CASSLVGAMSNQPQHF.